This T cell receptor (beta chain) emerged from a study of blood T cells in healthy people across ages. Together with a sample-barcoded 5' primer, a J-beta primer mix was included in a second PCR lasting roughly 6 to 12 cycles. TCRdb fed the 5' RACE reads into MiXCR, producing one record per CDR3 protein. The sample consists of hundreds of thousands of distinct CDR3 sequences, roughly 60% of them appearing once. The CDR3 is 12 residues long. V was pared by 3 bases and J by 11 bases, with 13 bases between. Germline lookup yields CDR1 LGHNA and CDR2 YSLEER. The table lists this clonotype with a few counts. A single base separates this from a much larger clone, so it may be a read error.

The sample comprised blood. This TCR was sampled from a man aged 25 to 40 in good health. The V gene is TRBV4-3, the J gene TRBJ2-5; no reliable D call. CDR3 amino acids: CASSHYLGEQYF. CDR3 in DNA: TGCGCCAGCAGCCATTACTTGGGTGAGCAGTACTTC.